This T cell receptor beta chain was recovered during a study of T cells after posttransplantation cyclophosphamide. Notes on the study in general: Donor-recipient repertoire similarity was low at 1-2 months, rising over year one.

V shed 5 bases and J shed 3 bases, with 14 bases lying between them. The CDR3 is 14 residues long. Germline loops: CDR1 SGDLS, CDR2 YYNGEE. This clone was picked up one time. As yet, its antigen is unknown. Clones were sequenced by immunoSEQ multiplex PCR, and TCRdb holds only the in-frame ones, with some missing. The sample lists fewer than 9,500 clones, about 91% seen once, with 3% to 4.5% in the top ten. This related bone marrow graft donor gave peripheral blood on the day of marrow donation. The V gene is TRBV9, the J gene TRBJ2-5, with D possibly TRBD1 on 5 matching bases. This receptor was identified in a woman aged 50 to 60 in good health and a related stem cell transplant donor. Sequenced input: CD4+ T cells sorted from blood. The CDR3 DNA reads TGTGCCAGCAGTGGGTTGGGGCAAAAAGAGACCCAGTACTTC. It translates to CASSGLGQKETQYF.